The clone carrying this T cell receptor (beta chain) was counted many times. Its antigen is as yet unknown. The CDR3 has 14 residues. The germline V gene encodes CDR1 SNHLY and CDR2 FYNNEI. Trimming removed 6 bases at V and 3 bases at J, with 14 bases between. Using RNA transcripts as the source, TCR beta CDR3 regions were amplified. When the TCR CDR3 underwent first-round RT-PCR, the HTBI primer set was used. TCRdb recomputed calls from the multiplex PCR reads with MiXCR, one row per CDR3 protein. The table includes around 690,000 distinct CDR3 sequences, 15% to 20% detected once. This record belongs to a study of T cells in Graves' hyperthyroidism and ophthalmopathy. Study-wide results and limits: Stable hyperthyroidism and ophthalmopathy were separated using 13 V-J signatures.

The sequenced sample was blood. The receptor was isolated from a man in his forties or fifties with Graves' hyperthyroidism. The chain joins TRBV2 to TRBJ1-2, with TRBD1 as a possible D gene (5 bases). CDR3 in amino acids: CASSDSRVDYGYTF. In nucleotides, the CDR3 is TGTGCCAGCAGCGATAGCAGGGTGGACTATGGCTACACCTTC.